This T cell receptor beta chain was obtained from a study of shared clonotypes between healthy human individuals. At the level of the study: Sampling drew on donors who were two women and a few men aged 18 to 49. General study results and limits: It was observed that roughly 5% of naive CD4 clonotypes were shared across several donors.

The data were produced by immunoSEQ multiplex PCR, yet TCRdb's version contains in-frame clones alone and is incomplete. The sample has about 2,500,000 clones, over 85% seen once. As to this clone: Its target is unknown.

The CDR3 is made up of 15 amino acids. CDR1 is MNHEY, CDR2 SVGAGI, per germline. V shed 0 bases and J shed 8 bases, with 11 bases lying between them. V is TRBV6-5 and J is TRBJ1-6; D may be TRBD1 (5 bases). This TCR came from a young man in good health. The sequenced material came from naive CD4+ T cells sorted from blood. Sample subset: CD45RA+ positively selected. In DNA, the CDR3 is TGTGCCAGCAGTTACTCACCGGGACTTTATTCACCCCTCCACTTT. Translated: CASSYSPGLYSPLHF.